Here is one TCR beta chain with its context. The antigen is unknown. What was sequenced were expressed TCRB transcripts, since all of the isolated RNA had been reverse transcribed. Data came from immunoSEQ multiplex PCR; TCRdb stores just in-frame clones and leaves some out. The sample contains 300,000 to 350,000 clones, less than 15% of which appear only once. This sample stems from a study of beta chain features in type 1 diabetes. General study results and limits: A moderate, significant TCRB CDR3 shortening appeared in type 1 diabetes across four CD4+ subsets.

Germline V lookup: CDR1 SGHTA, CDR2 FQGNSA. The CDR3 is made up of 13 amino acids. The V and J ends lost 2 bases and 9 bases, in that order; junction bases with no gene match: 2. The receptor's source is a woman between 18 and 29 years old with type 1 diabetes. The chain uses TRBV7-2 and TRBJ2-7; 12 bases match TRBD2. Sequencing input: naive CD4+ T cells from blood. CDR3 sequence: CASSLQTSGRQYV. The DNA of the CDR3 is TGTGCCAGCAGCTTACAGACTAGCGGGAGGCAGTACGTC.